These T cell receptor beta chains were read from a single sample in a study of blood T cell repertoires in COVID-19. Sequenced by immunoSEQ multiplex PCR; TCRdb stores in-frame clones only, minus some. The table has over 150,000 clones, 80% to 90% seen once. Input material: peripheral blood. All receptors come from a man younger than 35 who had recovered from COVID-19. The CDR3 runs from the conserved cysteine through the conserved F or W. The D gene is left open where the match is weak. Expanded clones are given a class, and other clones once, few, many or no size at all.

>NA|TRBJ1-2|TRBV6-5|few
CASTPERIGGSGYTF
TGTGCCAGCACCCCTGAAAGAATTGGGGGCTCTGGCTACACCTTC
>TRBD2|TRBJ2-7|TRBV28|NA
CASSFGGRAGEQYF
TGTGCCAGCAGTTTTGGCGGGAGGGCGGGAGAGCAGTACTTC
>TRBD1|TRBJ1-1|TRBV9|NA
CASSAHDRATEAFF
TGTGCCAGCAGCGCTCATGACAGGGCCACTGAAGCTTTCTTT
>TRBD1|TRBJ2-5|TRBV28|NA
CASTYYLPGQGWETQYF
TGTGCCAGCACCTATTACCTACCGGGACAGGGTTGGGAGACCCAGTACTTC
>TRBD2|TRBJ2-1|TRBV6-2/TRBV6-3|NA
CASSVHGLAPLVNEQFF
TGTGCCAGCAGTGTACATGGACTAGCCCCTTTGGTCAATGAGCAGTTCTTC
>NA|TRBJ1-2|TRBV6-5|NA
CASSLEGDYGYTF
TGTGCCAGCAGCTTAGAAGGGGACTATGGCTACACCTTC
>TRBD1|TRBJ2-7|TRBV9|NA
CASSLGTGDEQYF
TGTGCCAGCAGCCTCGGGACAGGGGACGAGCAGTACTTC
>TRBD1|TRBJ1-5|TRBV28|NA
CASSSPGTGTQPQHF
TGTGCCAGCAGTTCCCCCGGGACAGGGACTCAGCCCCAGCATTTT
>TRBD2|TRBJ2-7|TRBV24-1|NA
CATSDPDPGAPAGGPHEQYF
TGTGCCACCAGTGATCCCGATCCGGGGGCGCCGGCGGGAGGGCCCCACGAGCAGTACTTC
>TRBD2|TRBJ2-7|TRBV5-6|NA
CASSYTGTSGSYEQYF
TGTGCCAGCAGCTACACCGGGACTAGCGGGTCGTACGAGCAGTACTTC
>TRBD1|TRBJ1-2|TRBV11-2|NA
CASSLDRTGVYGYTF
TGTGCCAGCAGCTTAGACCGGACAGGGGTATATGGCTACACCTTC
>TRBD2|TRBJ2-5|TRBV14|NA
CASSQGLSSGKLETQYF
TGTGCCAGCAGCCAAGGACTATCTAGCGGGAAGTTGGAGACCCAGTACTTC
>NA|TRBJ1-5|TRBV28|NA
CASSLRIGGQPQHF
TGTGCCAGCAGTTTAAGGATCGGGGGACAGCCCCAGCATTTT
>TRBD2|TRBJ2-4|TRBV19|NA
CASSIEFGRLAGSGNIQYF
TGTGCCAGTAGTATTGAATTTGGGAGACTAGCGGGAAGCGGGAACATTCAGTACTTC